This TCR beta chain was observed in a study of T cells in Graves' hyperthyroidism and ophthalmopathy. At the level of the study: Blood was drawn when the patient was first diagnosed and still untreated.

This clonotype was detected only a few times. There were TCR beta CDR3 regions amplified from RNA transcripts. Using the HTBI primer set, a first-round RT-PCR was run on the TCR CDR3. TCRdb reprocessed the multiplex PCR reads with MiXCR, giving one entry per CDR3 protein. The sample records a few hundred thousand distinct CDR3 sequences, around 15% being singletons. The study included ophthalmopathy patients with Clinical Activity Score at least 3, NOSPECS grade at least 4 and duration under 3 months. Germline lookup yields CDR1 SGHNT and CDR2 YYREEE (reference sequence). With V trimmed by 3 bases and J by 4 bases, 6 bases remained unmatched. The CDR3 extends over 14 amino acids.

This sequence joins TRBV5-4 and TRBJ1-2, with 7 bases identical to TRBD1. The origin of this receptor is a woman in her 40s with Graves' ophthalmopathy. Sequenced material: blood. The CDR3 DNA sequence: TGTGCCAGCAGCTACGGACAGGACCTCTATGGCTACACCTTC. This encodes CASSYGQDLYGYTF. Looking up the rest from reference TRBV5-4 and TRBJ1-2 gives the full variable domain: ETGVTQSPTHLIKTRGQQVTLRCSSQSGHNTVSWYQQALGQGPQFIFQYYREEENGRGNFPPRFSGLQFPNYSSELNVNALELDDSALYLCASSYGQDLYGYTFGSGTRLTVV.